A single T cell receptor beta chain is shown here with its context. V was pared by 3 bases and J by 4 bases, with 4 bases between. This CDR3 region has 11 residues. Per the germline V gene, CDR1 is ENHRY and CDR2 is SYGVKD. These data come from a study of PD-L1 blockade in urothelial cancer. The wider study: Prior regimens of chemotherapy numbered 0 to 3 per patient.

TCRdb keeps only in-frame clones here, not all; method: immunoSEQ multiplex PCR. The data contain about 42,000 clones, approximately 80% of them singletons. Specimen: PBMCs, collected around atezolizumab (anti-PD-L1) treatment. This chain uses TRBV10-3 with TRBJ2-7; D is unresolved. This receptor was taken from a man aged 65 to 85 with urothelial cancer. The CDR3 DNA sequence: TGTGCCATCAGTGACGGGTACGAGCAGTACTTC. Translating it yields CAISDGYEQYF.